This passage covers 23 T cell receptor beta chains from one sample sequenced in a study of T cell changes during pregnancy in multiple sclerosis. This table comes from immunoSEQ multiplex PCR, and its TCRdb copy is limited to in-frame clones, with some not included. In the table there are about 32,000 clones, 89% of which are singletons. This material consisted of CD8+ T cells from peripheral blood mononuclear cells, taken in the second trimester of pregnancy. The receptors shown here come from a female donor with multiple sclerosis, enrolled in a pregnancy study.

The chain employs TRBV27 and TRBJ2-3; D perhaps matches TRBD1 (6 bases). The CDR3 runs 16 residues. The V end was cut by 7 bases, the J end by 9 bases, with 26 bases between. Germline assignment: CDR1 MNHEY and CDR2 SMNVEV (reference sequence). In nucleotides, the CDR3 is TGTGCCAGCACCTCTAAGGGGATACAGGGCATCAGAACGCAGTATTTT. It translates to CASTSKGIQGIRTQYF.

V is TRBV7-9 and J is TRBJ1-2; D is undetermined. Trimming cost V 5 bases and J 2 bases, with 18 bases left between them. The CDR3 totals 16 residues. Germline CDR1 reads SEHNR; CDR2 reads FQNEAQ (reference sequence). In DNA form, the CDR3 reads TGTGCCAGCAGCCGTCGTGATCGAGAAGAAAACTATGGCTACACCTTC. Protein product: CASSRRDREENYGYTF.

About this clone: Other DNA sequences in the same sample also yield this CDR3. The V and J genes are TRBV7-8 and TRBJ2-7; 11 bases are a match to TRBD2. The CDR3 is 14 residues long. CDR1 is SGHVS, CDR2 FQNEAQ, per germline. J gave up 7 bases and V 5 bases, and 7 bases lay outside the gene matches. The CDR3 is CASSPGTSGREQYF. The DNA of the CDR3 is TGTGCCAGCAGCCCCGGGACTAGCGGTCGAGAGCAGTACTTC.

The chain combines TRBV25-1 with TRBJ1-1, with a tentative D call TRBD1 (5 bases). The CDR3 is 13 amino acids. The germline V gene has CDR1 MGHDK and CDR2 SYGVNS. Trimming took 8 bases from V and 0 from J, leaving 10 bases between them. CDR3 sequence: CASWGLLNTEAFF. As DNA, the CDR3 is TGTGCCAGCTGGGGCCTCTTGAACACTGAAGCTTTCTTT.

J is TRBJ2-5 and V is TRBV7-6; 8 positions match TRBD1. Per germline, CDR1 SGHVS and CDR2 FNYEAQ. The CDR3 covers 17 residues. V shed 7 bases and J 0 bases; nucleotides not matched to a gene: 13. The CDR3 region has the DNA TGTGCCAGCACTCACCCGAGGACAGGGAAGGACCAAGAGACCCAGTACTTC. It encodes CASTHPRTGKDQETQYF.

Only one count was recorded for this clone. The chain is built from TRBV15 and TRBJ1-4; perhaps TRBD1 as D (5 bases). Germline-derived CDR1 and CDR2 are LNHNV and YYDKDF (reference sequence). V was pared by 3 bases and J by 4 bases, with 15 bases between. This CDR3 spans 16 amino acids. The CDR3 protein is CATSSALPGGNEKLFF. The DNA of the CDR3 is TGTGCCACCAGCAGTGCACTGCCCGGGGGTAATGAAAAACTGTTTTTT.

V and J are TRBV6-6 and TRBJ2-7; possible D gene TRBD1, 6 bases. The CDR3 consists of 16 residues. The ends were cut back, 0 bases at V and 3 bases at J, with 15 bases in the middle. The germline CDR1 and CDR2 sequences are MNHNY and SVGAGI (reference sequence). For the CDR3, the DNA is TGTGCCAGCAGTTACTCAAAATTGACAGGCGACTACGAGCAGTACTTC. Amino acids: CASSYSKLTGDYEQYF.

V usage is TRBV5-1 and J usage is TRBJ2-3; 9 bases are shared with TRBD2. The ends lost 1 base at V and 0 bases at J; junction bases unmatched: 12. The CDR3 runs to 19 residues. CDR1 SGHRS and CDR2 YFSETQ come from the germline V gene. The CDR3 region has the DNA TGCGCCAGCAGCTTGTTGCGTACTAGCGGGTACGGAAGCACAGATACGCAGTATTTT. The encoded protein is CASSLLRTSGYGSTDTQYF.

The rearrangement joins TRBV27 to TRBJ1-1, with D perhaps matching TRBD1 (5 bases). Germline V gene data show CDR1 as MNHEY and CDR2 as SMNVEV (reference sequence). This CDR3 spans 14 amino acids. The V end lost 2 bases, the J end lost 4 bases, and 11 bases lay between the germline ends. DNA for the CDR3: TGTGCCAGCAGTTTAGGTAGGGGCGTCACTGAAGCTTTCTTT. Its translation is CASSLGRGVTEAFF.

Written as DNA, the CDR3 is TGTGCCAGCAGTGAATGGGGCAGTGGGCCCTACGAGCAGTACTTC. Its protein is CASSEWGSGPYEQYF. The chain joins TRBV6-1 to TRBJ2-7; weak D call: TRBD1 (5 bases). Germline V gene sequence: CDR1 MNHNS, CDR2 SASEGT. The length of the CDR3 is 15 residues. The V end was cut by 2 bases, the J end by 2 bases, with 13 bases between.

CDR3 protein: CAAHGPGEKLFF. CDR3 sequence (DNA): TGTGCCGCCCACGGCCCAGGAGAAAAACTGTTTTTT. The chain uses TRBV6-1 and TRBJ1-4; D uncertain. This CDR3 has 12 amino acids. Germline V CDR1 and CDR2: MNHNS, SASEGT. The V end was cut by 11 bases, the J end by 8 bases, with 15 bases between.

The V call is TRBV7-9, the J call TRBJ2-3; a possible D gene is TRBD2 (6 bases). Deletions cut 4 bases from V and 0 bases from J, with 17 bases between. The CDR3 runs 17 residues. Germline assignment: CDR1 SEHNR and CDR2 FQNEAQ (reference sequence). CDR3 sequence (DNA): TGTGCCAGCAGCTCTGGGACTTTTTGGTATAGCACAGATACGCAGTATTTT. Its translation: CASSSGTFWYSTDTQYF. The complete variable domain, with remaining parts taken from reference TRBV7-9 and TRBJ2-3, reads DTGVSQNPRHKITKRGQNVTFRCDPISEHNRLYWYRQTLGQGPEFLTYFQNEAQLEKSRLLSDRFSAERPKGSFSTLEIQRTEQGDSAMYLCASSSGTFWYSTDTQYFGPGTRLTVL.

This chain connects TRBV27 to TRBJ2-5; D possibly corresponds to TRBD1 (6 bases). CDR3 size: 14 residues. Trimming took off 5 bases at V and 1 base at J, with 11 bases between the two ends. The germline CDR1 and CDR2 sequences are MNHEY and SMNVEV (reference sequence). The CDR3 spells CASSPGHLQETQYF. The CDR3 DNA reads TGTGCCAGCAGTCCGGGACACCTCCAAGAGACCCAGTACTTC.

This chain uses TRBV6-1 with TRBJ1-2; 8 bases match TRBD1. Trimming removed 3 bases from V and 0 bases from J; junction bases left unmatched: 3. CDR3 length: 15 residues. Germline lookup yields CDR1 MNHNS and CDR2 SASEGT. As DNA, the CDR3 is TGTGCCAGCAGTGAGTGGACAGGGTCTAACTATGGCTACACCTTC. It codes for CASSEWTGSNYGYTF.

This clone was counted between two and nine times. This rearrangement joins TRBV27 to TRBJ2-1; 7 bases map to TRBD2. Germline V CDR1 and CDR2: MNHEY, SMNVEV (reference sequence). The trim removed 1 base at V and 3 bases at J, leaving 15 bases unmatched. The CDR3 is 19 residues long. CDR3 loop: CASSLYPEVIAGFYNEQFF. CDR3 bases: TGTGCCAGCAGTTTATACCCCGAGGTGATAGCGGGCTTCTACAATGAGCAGTTCTTC.

The chain couples TRBV28 to TRBJ2-7; TRBD1 aligns across 7 bases. V shed 6 bases and J 2 bases; nucleotides not matched to a gene: 10. Per the germline V gene, CDR1 is MDHEN and CDR2 is SYDVKM. This CDR3 contains 15 residues. CDR3 sequence (DNA): TGTGCCAGCAGGCGCAACAGGGGAACCGCCTACGAGCAGTACTTC. Its protein product is CASRRNRGTAYEQYF.

The chain is built from TRBV27 and TRBJ1-5; tentatively, D is TRBD1 (5 bases). This CDR3 has 16 residues. Germline loops: CDR1 MNHEY, CDR2 SMNVEV (reference sequence). V was clipped by 0 bases and J by 4 bases, with 13 bases between them. The CDR3 loop is CASSLSIQAANQPQHF. The CDR3 coding sequence is TGTGCCAGCAGTTTATCGATACAGGCCGCGAATCAGCCCCAGCATTTT.

This sequence joins TRBV4-1 and TRBJ2-1; possible D gene TRBD1, 7 bases. The CDR3 is made up of 18 amino acids. V was cut by 3 bases and J by 9 bases, with 27 bases left in between. CDR1 is MGHRA, CDR2 YSYEKL, per germline. CDR3: CASSQDYEMTGSRGEQFF. CDR3 sequence (DNA): TGCGCCAGCAGCCAGGACTACGAAATGACAGGGAGTAGGGGTGAGCAGTTCTTC.

The chain is built from TRBV29-1 and TRBJ2-2; perhaps TRBD1 as D (6 bases). The CDR3 is 12 residues long. Trimming shortened V by 3 bases and J by 5 bases, and 7 bases separated the two germline ends. Per germline, CDR1 SQVTM and CDR2 ANQGSEA. CDR3 sequence reads: CSVDRGTGELFF. CDR3 sequence (DNA): TGCAGCGTTGACAGGGGTACCGGGGAGCTGTTTTTT.

This sequence joins TRBV6-1 and TRBJ2-3; 11 positions match TRBD2. The V segment lost 3 bases and the J segment 3 bases; nucleotides outside the gene matches: 2. The CDR3 spans 15 residues. Germline CDR1 is MNHNS and CDR2 is SASEGT. The DNA for the CDR3 is TGTGCCAGCAGTGACATAGCGGGAGGGACAGATACGCAGTATTTT. Amino acids: CASSDIAGGTDTQYF.

This chain connects TRBV27 to TRBJ2-7, with 14 bases identical to TRBD2. The germline CDR1 and CDR2 sequences are MNHEY and SMNVEV (reference sequence). This CDR3 comprises 14 residues. Germline trimming cut 2 bases from V and 7 bases from J; bases unmatched to any gene: 1. The CDR3, as DNA: TGTGCCAGCAGTTTAGGACTAGCGGGAGGTGAGCAGTACTTC. It specifies CASSLGLAGGEQYF.

The chain has TRBV6-5 and TRBJ2-5, with 7 nucleotides matching TRBD1. Germline loops: CDR1 MNHEY, CDR2 SVGAGI. Trimming at V came to 5 bases and at J to 1 base, leaving 7 bases not matched to a gene. The CDR3 is made up of 15 amino acids. DNA of the CDR3: TGTGCCAGCAGTCGGACAGGCACCCTCCAAGAGACCCAGTACTTC. Amino acids: CASSRTGTLQETQYF.

This chain links TRBV6-5 with TRBJ2-1; 8 nucleotides line up with TRBD2. This CDR3 contains 16 residues. Per germline, CDR1 MNHEY and CDR2 SVGAGI. The V segment lost 0 bases and the J segment 7 bases; nucleotides outside the gene matches: 8. The CDR3 loop reads CASSYSSGLVGNEQFF. The CDR3 DNA is TGTGCCAGCAGTTACTCATCGGGACTAGTGGGGAATGAGCAGTTCTTC.